This T cell receptor beta chain was recovered during a study of blood T cells in healthy people across ages. A sample-barcoded 5' primer and a J-beta primer mix were used in a second PCR of roughly 7 to 12 cycles. TCRdb reprocessed the 5' RACE reads via MiXCR and lists one record per CDR3 protein. Among roughly 800,000 distinct CDR3 sequences listed, under 30% were seen once. Germline CDR1 is SGHTA and CDR2 is FQGNSA. This CDR3 is 15 amino acids long. The same data also contributed to another study, on T cells of mothers and their children.

The clonotype was recovered from a boy under 18 in good health. The genes are TRBV7-2 and TRBJ2-5, with 8 nucleotides matching TRBD2. TRBJ2-1 explains the end of the DNA better; the J call may be wrong. Sequences were obtained from blood. DNA of the CDR3: TGTGCCAGCAGCTTAAACGGGGGGGCTGCGAATGAGCAGTTCTTC. Its translation: CASSLNGGAANEQFF.